The clone carrying this T cell receptor (beta chain) was observed once. The antigen is not known. Trimming took 2 bases from V and 1 from J, leaving 17 bases between them. The CDR3 is made up of 16 amino acids. Germline loops: CDR1 DFQATT, CDR2 SNEGSKA (reference sequence). The entry originates in a study of T cell repertoires in cytomegalovirus infection. Study background: Selected CMV epitopes included recently identified HLA-C-restricted ones as well as well-studied HLA-B-restricted ones. Public TCR beta signatures indicated both CMV infection and matching HLA type. General study points: Dominating the ex vivo response were HLA-C-restricted CMV-specific TCR beta clonotypes. Totalled public TCR beta family frequency picked out people who carried CMV plus the relevant HLA.

TCRdb called the reads again in MiXCR, with one record for every CDR3 protein. The sample contains roughly 120,000 distinct CDR3 sequences, 32% of which appear only once. V is TRBV20-1 and J is TRBJ1-2; perhaps TRBD1 as D (5 bases). Material: CD8+ T cells from cultured PBMCs, obtained from culture after CMV antigen stimulation. The receptor's source is a human donor in good health (CMV status not recorded). Some clones in this sample may be carry-over from other donors' samples. The CDR3 here is CSARRDLRAVNYGYTF. In nucleotides, the CDR3 is TGCAGTGCTAGACGGGACCTAAGGGCGGTTAACTATGGCTACACCTTC.